This T cell receptor beta chain was documented in a study of Ad26.COV2.S vaccination and SARS-CoV-2 variants. Findings and caveats of the study: Considerable breadth of spike-specific CD8+ and CD4+ T cell responses has reportedly been documented following vaccination. It is possible that the TCR breadth and depth analyses underestimated the total T cell responses.

Profiling relied on immunoSEQ multiplex PCR, and the TCRdb table lists in-frame clones only, not all of them. The table has hundreds of thousands of clones, 70% to 90% seen once. This sample's treatment: about 20 received Ad26.COV2.S at low or high dose, single or two shots; roughly five received placebo; per-sample allocation not given. Sample collection was performed on day 63 after the first vaccine or placebo injection. An adult of 18-55 years in Boston served as donor. About this clone: No antigen is known for it.

The germline V gene has CDR1 DFQATT and CDR2 SNEGSKA (reference sequence). The CDR3 spans 10 residues. This TCR was recovered from a person aged 18-60 years who received the Ad26.COV2.S COVID-19 vaccine or a placebo. The V gene is TRBV20-1, the J gene TRBJ1-2; D may be TRBD1 (5 bases). This material consisted of peripheral blood, taken in a trial of Ad26.COV2.S vaccine versus placebo. CDR3 protein: CRAGGPGYTF. CDR3 DNA sequence: TGCAGAGCGGGGGGTCCCGGCTACACCTTC.